One and the same sample provided the 20 T cell receptor beta chains below, sequenced in a study of technical replicates of blood from several donors. The protocol was immunoSEQ multiplex PCR, while the TCRdb copy is restricted to in-frame clones and leaves out a portion. The sample yields around 76,000 clones, 95% to 99% seen once. Sequences were obtained from T cells isolated from PBMCs. The receptors derive from a human donor in good health.

The V and J genes are TRBV19 and TRBJ2-7; 10 bases line up with TRBD2. From germline, CDR1 is LNHDA and CDR2 SQIVND (reference sequence). The CDR3 contains 15 residues. With 11 bases clipped from V and 2 bases from J, the junction kept 12 bases outside the gene matches. CDR3 amino acids: CAGPPSGRVTYEQYF. CDR3 sequence (DNA): TGTGCCGGACCGCCCAGCGGGAGGGTTACCTACGAGCAGTACTTC.

The gene calls are TRBV6-1 and TRBJ1-5, with 7 bases identical to TRBD1. The J segment lost 5 bases and the V segment lost 5 bases, leaving 6 bases of the junction unmatched. The V gene's germline CDR1 is MNHNS and CDR2 SASEGT. This CDR3 comprises 14 residues. The CDR3 DNA follows: TGTGCCAGCAGTTTTGACAGGGCGGATCAGCCCCAGCATTTT. It specifies CASSFDRADQPQHF.

The J gene is TRBJ2-2, the V gene TRBV27; 13 nucleotides line up with TRBD2. Germline V CDR1 and CDR2: MNHEY, SMNVEV (reference sequence). With V trimmed by 8 bases and J by 6 bases, 3 bases remained unmatched. CDR3 size: 14 residues. The CDR3 coding sequence is TGTGCCAGCGGACTAGCGGGAGCCCCCGGGGAGCTGTTTTTT. This gives the protein CASGLAGAPGELFF.

This sequence joins TRBV11-2 and TRBJ2-2; tentative D call: TRBD1 (5 bases). CDR1 and CDR2 (germline): SGHAT, FQNNGV. This CDR3 has 14 residues. Trimming left V 0 bases short and J 6 bases short, with 8 bases between. CDR3 sequence (DNA): TGTGCCAGCAGCTTAGACAGGGAAGCCGGGGAGCTGTTTTTT. Protein: CASSLDREAGELFF.

The rearrangement links TRBV6-5 to TRBJ1-1; D gene unclear. The CDR3 spans 16 residues. V shed 0 bases and J shed 0 bases, with 11 bases lying between them. CDR1 is MNHEY and CDR2 is SVGAGI in the germline V gene. The CDR3 loop is CASSYSIQVMNTEAFF. CDR3 bases: TGTGCCAGCAGTTACTCGATCCAGGTTATGAACACTGAAGCTTTCTTT.

The V gene is TRBV9, the J gene TRBJ2-1; D may be TRBD2 (5 bases). Trimming stripped 3 bases from V and 7 bases from J, with 20 bases between. CDR3 length: 16 residues. The germline V gene encodes CDR1 SGDLS and CDR2 YYNGEE. The CDR3 nucleotides read TGTGCCAGCAGCGCACTGACTACCCCAGGCCTTAATGAGCAGTTCTTC. This gives the protein CASSALTTPGLNEQFF.

The chain links TRBV10-3 to TRBJ2-1; 11 bases are a match to TRBD2. With V trimmed by 10 bases and J by 8 bases, 10 bases remained unmatched. In germline, CDR1 is ENHRY, CDR2 SYGVKD. This CDR3 is built from 14 residues. The CDR3 bases are TGTGCCACTTACACTAGCGGGAGTTACGATGAGCAGTTCTTC. This translates into CATYTSGSYDEQFF.

The CDR3 DNA sequence: TGTGCCAGCAGTTTGGGCTCCTCTCGGGAGCAGTTCTTC. Translated, it gives CASSLGSSREQFF. V is TRBV27 and J is TRBJ2-1; D gene unclear. Trimming shortened V by 3 bases and J by 10 bases, and 13 bases separated the two germline ends. CDR1 is MNHEY, CDR2 SMNVEV, per germline (reference sequence). The CDR3 runs to 13 residues.

This CDR3 is CASSSNAGVYNEQFF. The CDR3 bases are TGTGCCAGCAGCTCAAACGCGGGGGTCTACAATGAGCAGTTCTTC. The chain carries TRBV11-3 and TRBJ2-1, with 7 bases lining up with TRBD2. The CDR3 spans 15 residues. Germline CDR1 and CDR2: SGHNT and YENEEA. J lost 3 bases, V lost 4 bases, and 6 bases had no gene match.

CDR3 nucleotides: TGTGCCAGCAGCGAGGGAGGGGATCAGCCCCAGCATTTT. It translates to CASSEGGDQPQHF. V gene TRBV9 combines with J gene TRBJ1-5; possible D gene TRBD1, 5 bases. The CDR3 is 13 residues long. Germline CDR1 is SGDLS and CDR2 is YYNGEE. V lost 3 bases to trimming and J lost 5 bases, with 9 bases between them.

The rearrangement joins TRBV4-2 to TRBJ2-7, with D maybe TRBD1 (6 bases). Trimming removed 0 bases from V and 3 bases from J, with 12 bases in between. The CDR3 is 15 amino acids. Per the germline V gene, CDR1 is LGHNA and CDR2 is YNFKEQ. DNA of the CDR3: TGTGCCAGCAGCCAAGAGGCCAGGGGAAGCTACGAGCAGTACTTC. Translating gives CASSQEARGSYEQYF.

This chain links TRBV11-2 with TRBJ1-1; TRBD1 might be the D (5 bases). V was clipped by 2 bases and J by 0 bases, with 19 bases between them. CDR1 SGHAT and CDR2 FQNNGV come from the germline V gene. The CDR3 is 18 amino acids. Here the CDR3 reads CASSLSFFRGRLNTEAFF. In DNA form, the CDR3 reads TGTGCCAGCAGCTTAAGTTTTTTCCGGGGGAGGCTGAACACTGAAGCTTTCTTT.

The chain carries TRBV5-4 and TRBJ2-5; 13 positions match TRBD2. The CDR3 is 18 residues long. Germline V gene data show CDR1 as SGHNT and CDR2 as YYREEE (reference sequence). J was trimmed by 5 bases and V by 4 bases; bases with no gene match: 14. The CDR3 loop reads CASSPIPGLAGVGETQYF. The CDR3, as DNA: TGTGCCAGCAGCCCAATTCCCGGACTAGCGGGAGTGGGTGAGACCCAGTACTTC.

The chain employs TRBV7-9 and TRBJ2-7; D gene unclear. The CDR3 is made up of 14 amino acids. Germline loops: CDR1 SEHNR, CDR2 FQNEAQ (reference sequence). The germline V and J ends were trimmed by 1 base and 4 bases, with 11 bases remaining between them. DNA for the CDR3: TGTGCCAGCAGCTTAGGGCTGCAGATTTACGAGCAGTACTTC. Translation gives CASSLGLQIYEQYF.

The V call is TRBV29-1, the J call TRBJ1-5, with 7 bases aligning to TRBD1. V lost 5 bases and J lost 0; bases outside the gene matches: 4. The CDR3 extends over 14 amino acids. Looked up from germline, CDR1 is SQVTM and CDR2 is ANQGSEA. The CDR3: CSVTGTDSNQPQHF. CDR3 DNA: TGCAGCGTTACCGGGACAGATAGCAATCAGCCCCAGCATTTT. Combining the CDR3 with reference TRBV29-1 and TRBJ1-5 gives the whole variable domain SAVISQKPSRDICQRGTSLTIQCQVDSQVTMMFWYRQQPGQSLTLIATANQGSEATYESGFVIDKFPISRPNLTFSTLTVSNMSPEDSSIYLCSVTGTDSNQPQHFGDGTRLSIL.

V gene TRBV28 combines with J gene TRBJ1-2; D remains ambiguous. From germline, CDR1 is MDHEN and CDR2 SYDVKM. Trimming shortened V by 10 bases and J by 0 bases, and 21 bases separated the two germline ends. This CDR3 region has 16 residues. DNA of the CDR3: TGTGCCACCATTGGCCCTGGACTGATAGCTAACTATGGCTACACCTTC. Amino acid sequence: CATIGPGLIANYGYTF.

This clone showed up just a few times. This sequence joins TRBV27 and TRBJ2-7; 9 positions match TRBD1. Trimming took 2 bases from V and 2 from J; bases not matched to a gene: 4. CDR1 is MNHEY, CDR2 SMNVEV, per germline (reference sequence). The CDR3 has 15 residues. The CDR3 DNA reads TGTGCCAGCAGTTTAAAGTGGACAGGGGCCTACGAGCAGTACTTC. This encodes CASSLKWTGAYEQYF.

The genes are TRBV30 and TRBJ2-5, with TRBD2 matching 8 bases. CDR1 and CDR2 from the germline V gene are GTSNPN and SVGIG (reference sequence). This CDR3 is 14 amino acids long. V trimming: 2 bases; J trimming: 4 bases; junction bases outside the gene matches: 6. CDR3 DNA sequence: TGTGCCTGGAGTCAGGAGCGGGAGTTAGAGACCCAGTACTTC. Protein product: CAWSQERELETQYF.

The chain combines TRBV15 with TRBJ1-5, with D uncertain. The CDR3 sequence is 14 residues long. Per germline, CDR1 LNHNV and CDR2 YYDKDF (reference sequence). V lost 3 bases, J lost 4 bases, and 10 bases lay in between. This chain's CDR3 is CATSRSVLNQPQHF. The DNA of the CDR3 is TGTGCCACCAGCAGGTCTGTTCTTAATCAGCCCCAGCATTTT.

This chain joins TRBV27 and TRBJ2-3; 9 positions match TRBD2. The ends lost 3 bases at V and 3 bases at J; junction bases unmatched: 7. CDR1 and CDR2 from the germline V gene are MNHEY and SMNVEV (reference sequence). The CDR3 runs 16 residues. The CDR3 here is CASSFGRLAGTDTQYF. The CDR3 coding sequence is TGTGCCAGCAGTTTCGGGCGCCTAGCGGGAACAGATACGCAGTATTTT.